This entry concerns a single T cell receptor beta chain. The same CDR3 is also encoded by other DNA sequences in this sample. This entry belongs to a study of shared clonotypes between healthy human individuals. Across the whole study: Three plates were used per donor for CD4 naive, three for CD4 memory, two for CD8 naive and one for CD8 memory.

Memory CD4+ cells were the fraction left after CD45RA+ naive selection. This CDR3 contains 14 residues. Germline CDR1 and CDR2: SGHRS and YFSETQ. Trimming cost V 4 bases and J 7 bases; bases outside gene matches: 9. The study ran the assay at deep level. Clones were read by immunoSEQ multiplex PCR, and TCRdb kept only the in-frame ones, dropping some. The table records 2 million to 2.5 million clones, 85% to 95% of them present only once. Sequenced material: naive CD4+ T cells from PBMCs. Sample subset: CD45RA+ positively selected. The chain couples TRBV5-1 to TRBJ2-7, with 9 bases that match TRBD2. This sequence originates from a man aged 18 to 29 in good health. Some clones in this sample may be carry-over from other donors' samples. This CDR3 reads CASSLLAGVGEQYF. The DNA for the CDR3 is TGCGCCAGCAGCCTCTTAGCGGGAGTGGGGGAGCAGTACTTC.